The present TCR beta chain was sequenced within a study of T cell repertoires in cytomegalovirus infection. Study-wide background: CMV epitopes, recently identified HLA-C-restricted and well-studied HLA-B-restricted, were used. Public TCR beta signatures marked donors with CMV infection and the matching HLA. General study findings and limits: The ex vivo response was dominated by HLA-C-restricted CMV-specific TCR beta clonotypes.

In TCRdb, the reads were re-called with MiXCR into one record per CDR3 protein. The data contain fewer than 850,000 distinct CDR3 sequences, roughly 28% of them singletons. CDR1 and CDR2 (germline): SGHAT, FQDESV (reference sequence). CDR3 length: 14 amino acids. J was trimmed by 6 bases and V by 2 bases; bases with no gene match: 2. About this clonotype: Its specificity is not known.

This TCR was sampled from a human donor in good health (CMV status not recorded). Some clones in this sample may be carry-over from other donors' samples. The chain couples TRBV11-1 to TRBJ1-4; 8 nucleotides align to TRBD1. The sequencing used cultured CD8+ T cells from PBMCs, collected from culture after CMV antigen stimulation. DNA for the CDR3: TGTGCCAGCAGCTTACCGACAGGGGATGAAAAACTGTTTTTT. Translated: CASSLPTGDEKLFF.